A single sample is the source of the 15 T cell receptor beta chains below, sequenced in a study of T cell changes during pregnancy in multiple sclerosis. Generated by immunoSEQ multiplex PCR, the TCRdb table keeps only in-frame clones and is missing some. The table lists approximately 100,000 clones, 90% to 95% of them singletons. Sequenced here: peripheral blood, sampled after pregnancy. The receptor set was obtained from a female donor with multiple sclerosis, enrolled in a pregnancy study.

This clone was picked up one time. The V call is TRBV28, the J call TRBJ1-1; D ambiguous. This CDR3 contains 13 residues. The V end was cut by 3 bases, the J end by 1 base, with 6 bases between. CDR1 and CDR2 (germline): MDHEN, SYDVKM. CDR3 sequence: CASSFFRNTEAFF. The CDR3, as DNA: TGTGCCAGCAGTTTCTTCAGGAACACTGAAGCTTTCTTT.

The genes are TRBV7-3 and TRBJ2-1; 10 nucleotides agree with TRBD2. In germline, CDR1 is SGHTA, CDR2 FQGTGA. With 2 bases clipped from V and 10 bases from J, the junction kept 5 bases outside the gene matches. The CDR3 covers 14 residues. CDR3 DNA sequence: TGTGCCAGCAGCTTAGGTCCTAGCGGGGGAGAGCAGTTCTTC. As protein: CASSLGPSGGEQFF.

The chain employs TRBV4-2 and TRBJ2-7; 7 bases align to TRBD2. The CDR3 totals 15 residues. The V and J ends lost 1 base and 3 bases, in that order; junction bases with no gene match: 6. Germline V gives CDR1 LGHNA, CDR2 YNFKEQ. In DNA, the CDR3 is TGTGCCAGCAGCCAAGGAGGCGGGGGAGTCTACGAGCAGTACTTC. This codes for CASSQGGGGVYEQYF.

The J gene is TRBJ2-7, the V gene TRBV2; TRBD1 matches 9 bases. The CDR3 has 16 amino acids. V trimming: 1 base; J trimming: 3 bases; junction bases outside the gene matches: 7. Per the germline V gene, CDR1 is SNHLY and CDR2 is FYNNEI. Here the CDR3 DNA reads TGTGCCAGCAGTGAAGGTCCACAGGGGGCTCTCTACGAGCAGTACTTC. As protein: CASSEGPQGALYEQYF. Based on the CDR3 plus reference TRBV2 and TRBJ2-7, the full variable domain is EPEVTQTPSHQVTQMGQEVILRCVPISNHLYFYWYRQILGQKVEFLVSFYNNEISEKSEIFDDQFSVERPDGSNFTLKIRSTKLEDSAMYFCASSEGPQGALYEQYFGPGTRLTVT.

CDR3 nucleotide sequence: TGTGCCAGCAGTTGGACAGGGGGAAACTATGGCTACACCTTC. This translates into CASSWTGGNYGYTF. V usage is TRBV6-5 and J usage is TRBJ1-2; 10 nucleotides align to TRBD1. The CDR3 length is 14 residues. The V and J ends lost 4 bases and 2 bases, in that order; junction bases with no gene match: 1. Germline values: CDR1 MNHEY, CDR2 SVGAGI.

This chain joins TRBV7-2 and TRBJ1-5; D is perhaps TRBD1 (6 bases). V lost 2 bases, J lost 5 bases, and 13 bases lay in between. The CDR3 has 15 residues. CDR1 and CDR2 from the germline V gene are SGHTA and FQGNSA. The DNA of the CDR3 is TGTGCCAGCAGCTTAAGGGCAGGGACATATCAGCCCCAGCATTTT. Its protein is CASSLRAGTYQPQHF.

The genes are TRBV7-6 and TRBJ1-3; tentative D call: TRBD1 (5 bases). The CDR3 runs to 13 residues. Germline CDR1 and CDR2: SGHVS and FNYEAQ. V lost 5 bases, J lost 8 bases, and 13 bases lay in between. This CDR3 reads CASSPTERHTIYF. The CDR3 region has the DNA TGTGCCAGCAGCCCGACAGAACGGCACACCATATATTTT. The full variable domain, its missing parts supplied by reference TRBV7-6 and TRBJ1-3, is GAGVSQSPRYKVTKRGQDVALRCDPISGHVSLYWYRQALGQGPEFLTYFNYEAQQDKSGLPNDRFSAERPEGSISTLTIQRTEQRDSAMYRCASSPTERHTIYFGEGSWLTVV.

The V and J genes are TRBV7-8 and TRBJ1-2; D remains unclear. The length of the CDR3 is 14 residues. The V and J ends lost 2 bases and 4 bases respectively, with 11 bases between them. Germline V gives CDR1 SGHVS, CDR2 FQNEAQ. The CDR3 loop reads CASSLIGEGYGYTF. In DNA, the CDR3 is TGTGCCAGCAGCTTAATCGGGGAGGGCTATGGCTACACCTTC.

CDR3 DNA: TGCGCCAGCAGCTTGTACAGGGGGCAAGAAAAACTGTTTTTT. This codes for CASSLYRGQEKLFF. The V call is TRBV5-1, the J call TRBJ1-4, with 9 bases fitting TRBD1. Germline CDR1 is SGHRS and CDR2 is YFSETQ. The CDR3 covers 14 residues. After removal of 1 base from V and 8 bases from J, the junction contained 3 bases not matched to a gene.

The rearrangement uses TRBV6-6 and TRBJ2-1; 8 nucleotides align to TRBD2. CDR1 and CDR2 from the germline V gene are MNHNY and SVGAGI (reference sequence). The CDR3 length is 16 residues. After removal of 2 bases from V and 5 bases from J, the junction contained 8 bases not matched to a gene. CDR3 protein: CASSYVAGGTDNEQFF. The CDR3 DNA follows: TGTGCCAGCAGTTACGTGGCGGGGGGTACCGACAATGAGCAGTTCTTC.

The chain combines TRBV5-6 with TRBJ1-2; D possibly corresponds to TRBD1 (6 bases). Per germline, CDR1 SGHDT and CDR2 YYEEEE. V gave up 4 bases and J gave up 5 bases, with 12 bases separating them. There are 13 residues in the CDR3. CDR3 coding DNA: TGTGCCAGCAGCGCTGGACAGACATATGGCTACACCTTC. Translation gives CASSAGQTYGYTF.

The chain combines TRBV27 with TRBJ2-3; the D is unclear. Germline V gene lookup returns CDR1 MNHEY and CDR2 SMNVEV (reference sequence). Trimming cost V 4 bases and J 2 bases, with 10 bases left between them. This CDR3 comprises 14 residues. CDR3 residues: CASSSGILTDTQYF. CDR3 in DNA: TGTGCCAGCAGTTCCGGTATCCTCACAGATACGCAGTATTTT.

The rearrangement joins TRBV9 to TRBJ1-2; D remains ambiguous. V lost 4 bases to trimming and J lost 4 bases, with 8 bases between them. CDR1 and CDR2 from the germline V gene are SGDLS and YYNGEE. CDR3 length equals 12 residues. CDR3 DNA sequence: TGTGCCAGCAGCCCCGAGGGCTATGGCTACACCTTC. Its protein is CASSPEGYGYTF.

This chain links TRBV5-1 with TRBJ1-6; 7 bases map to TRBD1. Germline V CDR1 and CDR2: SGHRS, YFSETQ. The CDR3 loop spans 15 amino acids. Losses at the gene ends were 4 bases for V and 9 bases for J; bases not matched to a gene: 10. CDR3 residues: CASSALTPGGSPLHF. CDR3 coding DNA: TGCGCCAGCAGCGCTCTTACTCCAGGGGGTTCACCCCTCCACTTT.

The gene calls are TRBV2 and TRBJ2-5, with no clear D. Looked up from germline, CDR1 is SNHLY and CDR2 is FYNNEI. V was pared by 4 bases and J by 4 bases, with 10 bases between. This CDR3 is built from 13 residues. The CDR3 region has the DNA TGTGCCAGCAGTGCCGACAATGGAGAGACCCAGTACTTC. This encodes CASSADNGETQYF.